The 7 T cell receptor beta chains below come from one sample, sequenced in a study of blood T cells in healthy people across ages. A sample-barcoded 5' primer and a J-beta primer mix were used in a second PCR of roughly 7 to 12 cycles. MiXCR, run by TCRdb on the 5' RACE reads, gives a single entry per CDR3 protein. Among 1.5 million to 2 million distinct CDR3 sequences listed, roughly 49% were seen once. Material for sequencing was blood. Receptors originate from a woman in her 40s in good health.

This clonotype was picked up many times. The chain joins TRBV11-2 to TRBJ1-2; D might be TRBD1 (5 bases). The CDR3 length is 13 residues. Germline-derived CDR1 and CDR2 are SGHAT and FQNNGV. Between the trimmed V and J ends, which lost 4 bases and 0 bases, there was a span of 6 bases. The CDR3 here is CASSSGPNYGYTF. Written as DNA, the CDR3 is TGTGCCAGCAGCTCGGGACCTAACTATGGCTACACCTTC.

The gene calls are TRBV20-1 and TRBJ2-5; unclear D gene. Germline CDR1 DFQATT, CDR2 SNEGSKA (reference sequence). CDR3 length: 14 amino acids. The germline V and J ends were trimmed by 0 bases and 5 bases, with 13 bases remaining between them. Here the CDR3 DNA reads TGCAGTGCTAGAGATAGGCTCTTGAGGGAGACCCAGTACTTC. Amino acids: CSARDRLLRETQYF.

The V gene is TRBV5-1, the J gene TRBJ2-5, with 9 bases aligning to TRBD2. The CDR3 spans 16 residues. The trim removed 3 bases at V and 4 bases at J, leaving 10 bases unmatched. CDR1 and CDR2 from the germline V gene are SGHRS and YFSETQ. The CDR3 region is CASSSRSGGPGETQYF. CDR3 coding DNA: TGCGCCAGCAGCTCCCGGAGCGGGGGGCCGGGAGAGACCCAGTACTTC.

The chain employs TRBV9 and TRBJ1-2, with a tentative D call TRBD1 (5 bases). V lost 4 bases to trimming and J lost 3 bases, with 10 bases between them. There are 13 residues in the CDR3. Germline CDR1 reads SGDLS; CDR2 reads YYNGEE. This CDR3 is CASSSRAHYGYTF. The CDR3 bases are TGTGCCAGCAGCTCCAGGGCCCACTATGGCTACACCTTC.

This clonotype was counted between two and nine times. The chain couples TRBV29-1 to TRBJ2-1, with D unclear. Trimming shortened V by 8 bases and J by 2 bases, and 13 bases separated the two germline ends. CDR1 SQVTM and CDR2 ANQGSEA come from the germline V gene. The CDR3 runs to 13 residues. CDR3 DNA: TGCAGCCCTCTGAGTTCTACCTACAATGAGCAGTTCTTC. It codes for CSPLSSTYNEQFF.

The chain couples TRBV7-8 to TRBJ1-2; no firm D call. CDR1 and CDR2 from the germline V gene are SGHVS and FQNEAQ. V gave up 5 bases and J gave up 5 bases, with 18 bases separating them. This CDR3 has 15 amino acids. CDR3 protein: CASSPDGGESYGYTF. The DNA for the CDR3 is TGTGCCAGCAGCCCCGACGGAGGAGAGAGTTATGGCTACACCTTC.

This clonotype was seen a handful of times. V and J are TRBV28 and TRBJ2-7; 9 bases agree with TRBD2. V lost 6 bases, J lost 1 base, and 10 bases stayed unmatched. The CDR3 sequence is 16 residues long. The V gene's germline CDR1 is MDHEN and CDR2 SYDVKM. This CDR3 is CASSELPAGGSYEQYF. CDR3 nucleotide sequence: TGTGCCAGCAGCGAACTACCAGCGGGGGGATCCTACGAGCAGTACTTC.